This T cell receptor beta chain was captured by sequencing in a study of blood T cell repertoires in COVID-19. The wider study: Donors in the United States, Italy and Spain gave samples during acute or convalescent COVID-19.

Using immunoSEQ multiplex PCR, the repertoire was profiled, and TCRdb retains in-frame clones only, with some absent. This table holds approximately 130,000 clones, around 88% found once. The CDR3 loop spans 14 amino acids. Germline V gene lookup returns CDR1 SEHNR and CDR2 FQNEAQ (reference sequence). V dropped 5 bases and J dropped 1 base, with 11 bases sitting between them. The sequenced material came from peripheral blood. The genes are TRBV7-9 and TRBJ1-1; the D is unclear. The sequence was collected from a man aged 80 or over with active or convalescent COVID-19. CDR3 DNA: TGTGCCAGCAGCCCCCATGAGGGGAACACTGAAGCTTTCTTT. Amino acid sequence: CASSPHEGNTEAFF.